These T cell receptor beta chains were read from a single sample in a study of blood T cells in healthy people across ages. Each CDR3 protein is one row after TCRdb ran MiXCR on the 5' RACE reads. The data show around 400,000 distinct CDR3 sequences, approximately 51% seen once. The specimen sequenced was blood. The receptors derive from a man aged 60-69 years in good health. Both conserved end residues are part of each CDR3. The order of the fields is CDR3 DNA, CDR3 protein, V gene, J gene, D gene, clone size. The D gene is left open where the match is weak. The listing skips clone size in some rows; elsewhere it reads once, few, many or a size class.

TGTGCCAGCAGTTTACAGGGATTGGAAGCTTTCTTT	CASSLQGLEAFF	TRBV28	TRBJ1-1	NA	few
TGTGCCAGCAGCTTAGGGATGGGGAGAGAAGCTTTCTTT	CASSLGMGREAFF	TRBV7-2	TRBJ1-1	NA	NA
TGTGCCAGCAGTTTACTCCGGGCCGGGGGGGCCAGCTCCTACGAGCAGTACTTC	CASSLLRAGGASSYEQYF	TRBV27	TRBJ2-7	TRBD2	few
TGTGCCAGCAGTGAATCGAGGACTAGCGGGGGTGAGCAGTTCTTC	CASSESRTSGGEQFF	TRBV2	TRBJ2-1	TRBD2	many
TGTGCCAGCAGTATGGGACTCAGCCCGAACACTGAAGCTTTCTTT	CASSMGLSPNTEAFF	TRBV6-2/TRBV6-3	TRBJ1-1	NA	NA
TGTGCCAGCAGCTTAGGCCGGCTAGCGGGAGGGCCCCACGAGCAGTACTTC	CASSLGRLAGGPHEQYF	TRBV7-9	TRBJ2-7	TRBD2	NA
TGTGCCATCAGGACTAGCGGGAGCTTCTCCTACAATGAGCAGTTCTTC	CAIRTSGSFSYNEQFF	TRBV10-3	TRBJ2-1	TRBD2	few
TGCAGCGCTGTGACTAGCGGGAGGTTAAAGACCCAGTACTTC	CSAVTSGRLKTQYF	TRBV29-1	TRBJ2-5	TRBD2	few
TGTGCCAGCAGTTACTCGGCGGCGGAGCAGTACTTC	CASSYSAAEQYF	TRBV6-6	TRBJ2-7	NA	NA
TGTGCCACCAGCAGAGATGGAGGGGGGAAGACCCAGTACTTC	CATSRDGGGKTQYF	TRBV15	TRBJ2-5	NA	few
TGCAGCGGTGAAAGGTCAGACACCTACGAGCAGTACTTC	CSGERSDTYEQYF	TRBV29-1	TRBJ2-7	NA	NA
TGTGCCAGCGGAGAGCAGGGCCGCTTCTATGGCTACACCTTC	CASGEQGRFYGYTF	TRBV6-2/TRBV6-3	TRBJ1-2	NA	few
TGTGCCAGCAGTTCTACACTAGCGGGAGGGGCTGGGGTCAACGTCCTGACTTTC	CASSSTLAGGAGVNVLTF	TRBV6-5	TRBJ2-6	TRBD2	NA
TGCAGCGTTGAAGACGAAGACAGCGGAAAACTGTTTTTT	CSVEDEDSGKLFF	TRBV29-1	TRBJ1-4	NA	NA
TGTGCCAGCAGTCCCCGACTCGACCGGGATGAGCAGTTCTTC	CASSPRLDRDEQFF	TRBV6-2/TRBV6-3	TRBJ2-1	NA	NA
TGCAGTGCTAGCGGGAGGAACTCCTACGAGCAGTACTTC	CSASGRNSYEQYF	TRBV20-1	TRBJ2-7	TRBD2	NA
TGCGCCAGCAGCCAAGACATGGCAGGCGTAGAAAAACTGTTTTTT	CASSQDMAGVEKLFF	TRBV4-3	TRBJ1-4	NA	NA
TGCAGCGTTGGCGGCAGGGGAGCGGGAGGGCCAGATACGCAGTATTTT	CSVGGRGAGGPDTQYF	TRBV29-1	TRBJ2-3	TRBD2	many
TGTGCCACCAGCACGTCCGGGACAGCCTACAATGAGCAGTACTTC	CATSTSGTAYNEQYF	TRBV15	TRBJ2-7	TRBD1	once
TGTGCCAGCAGCCACCAAACGAACAGGGGCCCCGGAAACACCATATATTTT	CASSHQTNRGPGNTIYF	TRBV7-2	TRBJ1-3	TRBD1	once
TGTGCCAGCAGCCAATCAATAGGACAGGGAGCCTATGGCTACACCTTC	CASSQSIGQGAYGYTF	TRBV16	TRBJ1-2	TRBD1	NA
TGCAGTGCTAGGGCTAGCGGGGCCTACAATGAGCAGTTCTTC	CSARASGAYNEQFF	TRBV20-1	TRBJ2-1	TRBD2	NA
TGTGCCAGCAGCCCACTAGCGCCGTCCTACGAGCAGTACTTC	CASSPLAPSYEQYF	TRBV3-1	TRBJ2-7	TRBD2	NA
TGTGCCAGCAGTAATGGACAGGGTGCCACCTACGAGCAGTACTTC	CASSNGQGATYEQYF	TRBV6-5	TRBJ2-7	TRBD1	once
TGTGCCTGGAGCAAACAGCCTCGTACCTACGAGCAGTACTTC	CAWSKQPRTYEQYF	TRBV30	TRBJ2-7	NA	NA
TGCGCCAGCAGCAGGACTAGCGTCACAGATACGCAGTATTTT	CASSRTSVTDTQYF	TRBV5-1	TRBJ2-3	TRBD2	NA
TGTGCCAGCCGCCACAGAGGGGGAACTAGTATACACGAGCAGTACTTC	CASRHRGGTSIHEQYF	TRBV28	TRBJ2-7	NA	few
TGTGCCAGCAGCCAAGAGCTAGCCACAGGTACGCAGTATTTT	CASSQELATGTQYF	TRBV3-1	TRBJ2-3	NA	NA
TGTGCCATCAGTGTTACCTCCGGGACAGGGCTCTCCGAGCAGTACTTC	CAISVTSGTGLSEQYF	TRBV10-3	TRBJ2-7	TRBD1	NA
TGCAGCGTTGAAGGCAAGCGGGGTAGCACAGATACGCAGTATTTT	CSVEGKRGSTDTQYF	TRBV29-1	TRBJ2-3	TRBD2	NA
TGTGCCAGCAGCGCAAGACAGGGGCTCTACGAGCAGTACTTC	CASSARQGLYEQYF	TRBV6-2/TRBV6-3	TRBJ2-7	TRBD1	NA
TGTGCCAGCAGCCCAGGTCGGACTACACTCCACGAGCAGTACTTC	CASSPGRTTLHEQYF	TRBV14	TRBJ2-7	NA	NA
TGCAGCGTTCAGCTAGCGGGAACCAAGCAGTACTTC	CSVQLAGTKQYF	TRBV29-1	TRBJ2-4	TRBD2	NA
TGTGCCAGCAGCGCCCTTGAGGGCACTGAAGCTTTCTTT	CASSALEGTEAFF	TRBV6-4	TRBJ1-1	NA	NA
TGCAGTGCTACCCCGGGACAGGGACCTAATGAGCAGTTCTTC	CSATPGQGPNEQFF	TRBV20-1	TRBJ2-1	TRBD1	NA
TGTGCCAGCAGCCAAGGTGGTTCCAATCCCGATTACGAGCAGTACTTC	CASSQGGSNPDYEQYF	TRBV4-2	TRBJ2-7	NA	few
TGTGCCAGCAGTTTTGCAGGTATCTACGAGCAGTACTTC	CASSFAGIYEQYF	TRBV28	TRBJ2-7	NA	NA
TGTGCCAGCCGGACAGGGGGCGGGACTGAAGCTTTCTTT	CASRTGGGTEAFF	TRBV6-2/TRBV6-3	TRBJ1-1	TRBD1	few
TGTGCCAGCAGTGAAGATGGGATTGATGAGCAGTACTTC	CASSEDGIDEQYF	TRBV2	TRBJ2-7	NA	NA
TGTGCCAGCAGCTTAGGGGCGGGAGCCTTTGGCGGGGAGCTGTTTTTT	CASSLGAGAFGGELFF	TRBV7-9	TRBJ2-2	TRBD2	NA
TGTGCCAGCAGCGACAAGGGCCGGCTAGCGGGACTTTCTGGGGCCAACGTCCTGACTTTC	CASSDKGRLAGLSGANVLTF	TRBV6-1	TRBJ2-6	TRBD2	NA
TGTGCCAGCAGCCCCCGGCGGGGTTCTCGTGATTACGGCTACACCTTC	CASSPRRGSRDYGYTF	TRBV7-2	TRBJ1-2	NA	NA
TGTGCCACCAGCAGAGGAGGGGTTGGCAATGAGCAGTTCTTC	CATSRGGVGNEQFF	TRBV15	TRBJ2-1	NA	NA
TGTGCCAGCAGTTTAAAACACAAGGTCTCCTATGGCTACACCTTC	CASSLKHKVSYGYTF	TRBV28	TRBJ1-2	NA	NA
TGCGCCAGCAGCCATGTGAGGGGGGCTAGCACAGATACGCAGTATTTT	CASSHVRGASTDTQYF	TRBV4-1	TRBJ2-3	NA	few
TGTGCCAGCAGCAAGACCGGAAAGCGGGGAAATGGCTACACCTTC	CASSKTGKRGNGYTF	TRBV14	TRBJ1-2	NA	NA
TGTGCCAGCCGGGCAGAGGGGGCTAACTATGGCTACACCTTC	CASRAEGANYGYTF	TRBV2	TRBJ1-2	NA	many
TGCAGTGCCAGGGACAGTTTTAACTATGGCTACACCTTC	CSARDSFNYGYTF	TRBV20-1	TRBJ1-2	TRBD1	NA
TGTGCCAGCAGCTTGGTGGGGGAGGTTCCTTACAATGAGCAGTTCTTC	CASSLVGEVPYNEQFF	TRBV5-6	TRBJ2-1	NA	NA
TGTGCCAGCAGCTTCGGAGATTTGGGGGAGCAGTACTTC	CASSFGDLGEQYF	TRBV11-2	TRBJ2-4	NA	few
TGTGCCAGCGTCGAGACAGCGGGAGGGCCTTACGAGCAGTACTTC	CASVETAGGPYEQYF	TRBV6-2/TRBV6-3	TRBJ2-7	TRBD2	many